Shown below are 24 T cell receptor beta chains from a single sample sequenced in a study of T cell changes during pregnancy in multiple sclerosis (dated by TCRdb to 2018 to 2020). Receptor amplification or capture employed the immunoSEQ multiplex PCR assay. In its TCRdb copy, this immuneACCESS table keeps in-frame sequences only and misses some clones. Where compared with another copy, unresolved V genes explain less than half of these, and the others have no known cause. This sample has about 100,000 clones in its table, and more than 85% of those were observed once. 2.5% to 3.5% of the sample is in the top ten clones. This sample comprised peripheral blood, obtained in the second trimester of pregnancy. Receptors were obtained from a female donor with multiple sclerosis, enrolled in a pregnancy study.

The CDR3 spells CAISERQGAYEQYF. CDR3 DNA: TGTGCCATCAGTGAGAGACAGGGAGCCTACGAGCAGTACTTC. This chain links TRBV10-3 with TRBJ2-7; 7 bases agree with TRBD1. CDR1 ENHRY and CDR2 SYGVKD come from the germline V gene. The CDR3 covers 14 residues. Losses at the gene ends were 2 bases for V and 2 bases for J; bases not matched to a gene: 3.

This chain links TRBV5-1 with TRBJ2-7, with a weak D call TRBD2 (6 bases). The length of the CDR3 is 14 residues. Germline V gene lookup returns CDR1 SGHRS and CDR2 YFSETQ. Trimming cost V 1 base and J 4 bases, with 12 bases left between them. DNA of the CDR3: TGCGCCAGCAGCTTGAACGGGGAGGTGTACGAGCAGTACTTC. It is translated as CASSLNGEVYEQYF.

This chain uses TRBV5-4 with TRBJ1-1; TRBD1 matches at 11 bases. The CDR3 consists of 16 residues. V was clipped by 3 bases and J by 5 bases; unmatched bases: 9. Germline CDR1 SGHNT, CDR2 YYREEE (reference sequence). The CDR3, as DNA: TGTGCCAGCAGCTCGGACAGGGGGCTCCAGGGAACTGAAGCTTTCTTT. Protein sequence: CASSSDRGLQGTEAFF.

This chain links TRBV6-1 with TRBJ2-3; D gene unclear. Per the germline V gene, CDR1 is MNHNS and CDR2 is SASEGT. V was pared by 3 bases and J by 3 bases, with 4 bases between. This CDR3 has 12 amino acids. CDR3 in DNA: TGTGCCAGCAGTGACCGGACAGATACGCAGTATTTT. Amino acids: CASSDRTDTQYF.

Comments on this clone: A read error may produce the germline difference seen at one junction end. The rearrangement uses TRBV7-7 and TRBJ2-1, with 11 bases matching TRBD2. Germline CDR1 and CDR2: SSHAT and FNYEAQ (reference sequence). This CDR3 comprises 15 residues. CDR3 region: CASSSGLAADNEQFF. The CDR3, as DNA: TGTGCTAGCAGCTCGGGACTAGCGGCTGACAATGAGCAGTTCTTC. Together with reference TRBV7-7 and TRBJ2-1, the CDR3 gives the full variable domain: GAGVSQSPRYKVTKRGQDVTLRCDPISSHATLYWYQQALGQGPEFLTYFNYEAQPDKSGLPSDRFSAERPEGSISTLTIQRTEQRDSAMYRCASSSGLAADNEQFFGPGTRLTVL.

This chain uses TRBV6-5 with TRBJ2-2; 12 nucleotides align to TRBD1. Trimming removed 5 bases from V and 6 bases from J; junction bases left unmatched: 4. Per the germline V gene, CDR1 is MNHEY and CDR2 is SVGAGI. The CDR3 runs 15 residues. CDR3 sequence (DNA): TGTGCCAGCAGTCCGGGACAGGGGGCGGCCGGGGAGCTGTTTTTT. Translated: CASSPGQGAAGELFF.

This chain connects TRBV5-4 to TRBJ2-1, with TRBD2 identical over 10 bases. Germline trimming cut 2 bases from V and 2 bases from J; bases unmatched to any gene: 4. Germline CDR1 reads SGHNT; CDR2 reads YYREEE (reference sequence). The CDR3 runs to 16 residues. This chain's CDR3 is CASSLPGTSAYNEQFF. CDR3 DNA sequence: TGTGCCAGCAGCTTACCCGGGACTAGCGCCTACAATGAGCAGTTCTTC.

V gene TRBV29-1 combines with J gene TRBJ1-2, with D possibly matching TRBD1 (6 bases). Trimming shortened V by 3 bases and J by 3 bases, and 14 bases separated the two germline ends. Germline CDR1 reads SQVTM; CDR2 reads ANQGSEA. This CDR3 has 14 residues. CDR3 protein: CSVDTGFYDYGYTF. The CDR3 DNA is TGCAGCGTTGACACAGGGTTTTATGACTATGGCTACACCTTC.

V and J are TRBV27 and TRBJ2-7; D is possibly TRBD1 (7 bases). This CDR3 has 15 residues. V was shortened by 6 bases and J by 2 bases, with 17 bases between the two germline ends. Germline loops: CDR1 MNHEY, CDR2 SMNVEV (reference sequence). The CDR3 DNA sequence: TGTGCCAGCAGCGCCTACAGGGGACTTCCCTACGAGCAGTACTTC. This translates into CASSAYRGLPYEQYF.

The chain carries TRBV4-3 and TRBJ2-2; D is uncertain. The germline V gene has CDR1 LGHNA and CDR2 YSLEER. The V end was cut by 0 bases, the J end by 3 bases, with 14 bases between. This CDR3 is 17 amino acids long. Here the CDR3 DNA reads TGCGCCAGCAGCCAAGAGAAGAACTCCCGGGACACCGGGGAGCTGTTTTTT. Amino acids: CASSQEKNSRDTGELFF.

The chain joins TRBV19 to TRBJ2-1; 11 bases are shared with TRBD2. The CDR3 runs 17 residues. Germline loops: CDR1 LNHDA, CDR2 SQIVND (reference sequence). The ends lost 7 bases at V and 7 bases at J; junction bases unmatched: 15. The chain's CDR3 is CASTLGGRLAGNNEQFF. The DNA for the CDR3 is TGTGCCAGTACACTTGGCGGCCGACTAGCGGGAAATAATGAGCAGTTCTTC.

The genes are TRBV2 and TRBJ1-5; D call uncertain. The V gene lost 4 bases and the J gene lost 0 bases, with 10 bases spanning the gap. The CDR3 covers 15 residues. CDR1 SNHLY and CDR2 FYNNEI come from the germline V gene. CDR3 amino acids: CASSVWRDSNQPQHF. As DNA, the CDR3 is TGTGCCAGCAGTGTCTGGAGAGATAGCAATCAGCCCCAGCATTTT.

This CDR3 reads CASSPPDRVGGEQFF. CDR3 in DNA: TGTGCCAGCAGTCCCCCGGACAGGGTAGGGGGTGAGCAGTTCTTC. The chain joins TRBV25-1 to TRBJ2-1, with 8 bases identical to TRBD1. V was clipped by 5 bases and J by 9 bases; unmatched bases: 12. This CDR3 region has 15 residues. Germline V CDR1 and CDR2: MGHDK, SYGVNS.

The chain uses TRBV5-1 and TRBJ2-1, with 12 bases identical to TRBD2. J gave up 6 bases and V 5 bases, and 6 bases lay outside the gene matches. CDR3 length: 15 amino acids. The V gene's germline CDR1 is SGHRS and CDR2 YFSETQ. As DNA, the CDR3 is TGCGCCAGCAGTTCCGGACTAGCGGGAAGCAATGAGCAGTTCTTC. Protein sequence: CASSSGLAGSNEQFF.

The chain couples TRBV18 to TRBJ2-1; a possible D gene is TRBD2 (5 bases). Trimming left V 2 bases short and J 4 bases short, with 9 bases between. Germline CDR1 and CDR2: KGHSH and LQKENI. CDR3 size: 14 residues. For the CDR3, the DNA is TGTGCCAGCTCACCAAACGGACTGTACAATGAGCAGTTCTTC. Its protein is CASSPNGLYNEQFF.

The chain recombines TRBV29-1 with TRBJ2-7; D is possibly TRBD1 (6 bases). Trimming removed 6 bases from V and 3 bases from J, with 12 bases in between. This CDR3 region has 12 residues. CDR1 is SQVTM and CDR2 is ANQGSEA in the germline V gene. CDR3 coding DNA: TGCAGCGTAGGGGACAACGACTACGAGCAGTACTTC. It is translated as CSVGDNDYEQYF.

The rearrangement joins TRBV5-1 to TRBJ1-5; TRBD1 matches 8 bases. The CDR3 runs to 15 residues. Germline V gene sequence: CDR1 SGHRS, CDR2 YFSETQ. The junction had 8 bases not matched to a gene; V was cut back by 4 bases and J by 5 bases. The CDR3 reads CASSVQGGGDQPQHF. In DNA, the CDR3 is TGCGCCAGCAGCGTACAGGGGGGTGGAGATCAGCCCCAGCATTTT. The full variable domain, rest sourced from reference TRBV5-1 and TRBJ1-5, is KAGVTQTPRYLIKTRGQQVTLSCSPISGHRSVSWYQQTPGQGLQFLFEYFSETQRNKGNFPGRFSGRQFSNSRSEMNVSTLELGDSALYLCASSVQGGGDQPQHFGDGTRLSIL.

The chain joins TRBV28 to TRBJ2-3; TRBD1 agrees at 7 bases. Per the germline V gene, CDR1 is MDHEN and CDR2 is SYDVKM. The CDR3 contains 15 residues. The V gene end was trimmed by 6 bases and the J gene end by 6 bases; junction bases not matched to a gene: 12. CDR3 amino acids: CASSPWGQSRDTQYF. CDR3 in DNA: TGTGCCAGCAGCCCCTGGGGACAGAGTAGGGATACGCAGTATTTT.

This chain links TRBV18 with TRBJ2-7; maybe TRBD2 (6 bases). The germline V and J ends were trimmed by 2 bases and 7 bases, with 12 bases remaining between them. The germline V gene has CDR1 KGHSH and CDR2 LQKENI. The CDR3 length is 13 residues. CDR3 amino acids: CASSPDGRGEQYF. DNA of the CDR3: TGTGCCAGCTCACCAGACGGGAGAGGTGAGCAGTACTTC.

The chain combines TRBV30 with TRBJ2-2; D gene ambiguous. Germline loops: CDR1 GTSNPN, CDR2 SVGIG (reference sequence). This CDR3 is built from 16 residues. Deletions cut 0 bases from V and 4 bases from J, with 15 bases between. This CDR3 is CAWSVAASGITGELFF. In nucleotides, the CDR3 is TGTGCCTGGAGTGTAGCAGCGTCGGGTATCACCGGGGAGCTGTTTTTT.

CDR3 sequence: CASSLRRMNTEAFF. The CDR3 DNA reads TGTGCCAGCAGTTTAAGGCGGATGAACACTGAAGCTTTCTTT. The chain carries TRBV27 and TRBJ1-1; no reliable D call. Trimming pared 2 bases from V and 0 bases from J, leaving 7 bases between. The CDR3 sequence is 14 residues long. Germline assignment: CDR1 MNHEY and CDR2 SMNVEV (reference sequence).

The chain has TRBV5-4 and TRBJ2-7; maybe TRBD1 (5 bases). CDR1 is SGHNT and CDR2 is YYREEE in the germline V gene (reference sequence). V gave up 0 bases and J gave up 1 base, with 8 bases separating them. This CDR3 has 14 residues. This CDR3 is CASSLETASYEQYF. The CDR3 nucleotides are TGTGCCAGCAGCTTGGAGACAGCGTCCTACGAGCAGTACTTC.

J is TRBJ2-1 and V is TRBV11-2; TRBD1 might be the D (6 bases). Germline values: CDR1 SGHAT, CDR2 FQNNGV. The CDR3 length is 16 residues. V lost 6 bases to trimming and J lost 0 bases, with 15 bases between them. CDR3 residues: CASSSGQLSSYNEQFF. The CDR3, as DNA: TGTGCCAGCAGTTCCGGACAGTTGAGCTCCTACAATGAGCAGTTCTTC.

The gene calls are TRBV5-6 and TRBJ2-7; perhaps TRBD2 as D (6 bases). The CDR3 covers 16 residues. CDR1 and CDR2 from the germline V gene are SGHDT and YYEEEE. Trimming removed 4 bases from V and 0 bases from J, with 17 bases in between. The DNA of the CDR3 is TGTGCCAGCAGCGCCTTGATGGCGGGGCGCTCCTACGAGCAGTACTTC. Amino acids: CASSALMAGRSYEQYF.